Listed below are T cell receptor beta chains from one sample, sequenced in a study of PD-1 blockade in classical Hodgkin lymphoma. Measured with immunoSEQ multiplex PCR; TCRdb has only the in-frame clones, and not every one. The sample contains 26,000 or so clones, approximately 72% of which appear only once. The sample was peripheral blood mononuclear cells (PBMCs), taken before the fourth cycle of nivolumab. The receptors come from a human donor with classical Hodgkin lymphoma. CDR3s leave out the opening cysteine and the closing phenylalanine or tryptophan. Each record gives: J gene, V gene, clone size, CDR3 protein. The listing skips clone size in some rows; elsewhere it reads once, few, many or a size class.

>TRBJ1-2|TRBV7-8|few
ASSFGTTGETYGYT
>TRBJ2-5|TRBV7-9|once
ASSPRAGGQETQY
>TRBJ2-1|TRBV7-9|few
ASSLMEGPYNEQF
>TRBJ2-3|TRBV5-8|-
ASSSGRAGRSTDTQY
>TRBJ2-7|TRBV11-3|-
ASSRTSDSSYEQY
>TRBJ2-3|TRBV11-2|few
ASSPQRGLGTQY
>TRBJ2-3|TRBV4-1|medium-sized
ASSHSPSWTDTQY
>TRBJ1-1|TRBV7-2|-
ASSLVAQGTRAF
>TRBJ2-1|TRBV5-6|-
ASSLLGQLPYNEQF
>TRBJ1-4|TRBV11-2|-
ASTTGLTNEKLF
>TRBJ2-1|TRBV7-9|-
ASSLRDHNYNEQF
>TRBJ1-3|TRBV6-5|-
ASSQRTAGNTIY
>TRBJ2-5|TRBV10-3|few
AISERGGRAQETQY
>TRBJ1-2|TRBV7-8|-
ASSGSGTGLYGYT
>TRBJ2-1|TRBV6-5|-
ASSYSASNNEQF
>TRBJ2-5|TRBV2|-
ASLVAGPAGTQY
>TRBJ2-3|TRBV30|medium-sized
AWSAGLAGRSQY
>TRBJ2-1|TRBV4-3|-
ASSHPGGLAGGYNEQF
>TRBJ2-7|TRBV6-6|-
ASSLLGDTYEQY
>TRBJ1-1|TRBV30|-
AWSTGYTEAF
>TRBJ1-4|TRBV5-1|-
ASSLGTRAGPNEKLF
>TRBJ2-5|TRBV7-8|once
ASSLGGGTKETQY
>TRBJ1-1|TRBV27|-
ASSSWKMAMTEAF
>TRBJ1-1|TRBV7-9|few
ASSLGTGGKTAEAF